This T cell receptor beta chain was captured in a study of T cells in Graves' hyperthyroidism and ophthalmopathy. Exclusions: uncontrolled infection, other autoimmune disease, pregnancy, lactation. From RNA transcripts, TCR beta CDR3 regions were amplified. An initial round of RT-PCR targeting the TCR CDR3 relied on the HTBI primer set. TCRdb called the multiplex PCR reads again in MiXCR, with one record for every CDR3 protein. Of approximately 500,000 distinct CDR3 sequences in the sample, about 43% were seen once. Concerning this clonotype itself: Its target is not known.

Study-wide points: Ophthalmopathy was told apart from stable hyperthyroidism by a 13 V-J model. With a median lead of around 6.7 months before onset, the model predicted ophthalmopathy. Blood samples included most of the expanded thyroid clonotypes exceeding 0.001.

Looked up from germline, CDR1 is SEHNR and CDR2 is FQNEAQ (reference sequence). The CDR3 loop spans 12 amino acids. Sequencing used peripheral blood or thyroid tissue (not recorded which). The chain recombines TRBV7-9 with TRBJ2-7; no definite D call. The J call may be faulty, since TRBJ2-1 better matches the DNA end. This clonotype was sampled from a young woman with Graves' hyperthyroidism. The CDR3 reads CASSSFGNEQFF. Written as DNA, the CDR3 is TGTGCCAGCAGCTCCTTCGGAAACGAGCAGTTCTTC.